Listed below are T cell receptor beta chains from one sample, sequenced in a study of CD8 T cells in Susac syndrome. MiXCR, run by TCRdb on the immunoSEQ multiplex PCR reads, gives a single entry per CDR3 protein. The sample has 150,000 to 200,000 distinct CDR3 sequences, over 75% seen once; the top ten hold about 0.09%. Material for sequencing was CD4+ T cells from PBMCs. Receptors were obtained from a human donor with Susac syndrome. Each CDR3 is given with its conserved first and last residue. D genes are given only for firm matches. Rows may omit the clone size; those that give it use once, few, many or a size class.

CDR3,DNA,V,D,size,J
CASSEQGFRGKGYGYTF,TGTGCCAGCAGTGAACAAGGATTCAGGGGGAAGGGCTATGGCTACACCTTC,TRBV2,TRBD1,-,TRBJ1-2
CSARRPSYEQYF,TGCAGTGCTAGACGGCCCTCCTACGAGCAGTACTTC,TRBV20-1,-,-,TRBJ2-7
CAWSVQGGETQYF,TGTGCCTGGAGTGTACAGGGGGGAGAGACCCAGTACTTC,TRBV30,TRBD1,-,TRBJ2-5
CASSIGLAGADTQYF,TGCGCCAGCAGCATAGGACTAGCGGGGGCAGATACGCAGTATTTT,TRBV5-1,TRBD2,-,TRBJ2-3
CASSLAGSTGNTIYF,TGCGCCAGCAGCTTGGCAGGTAGTACCGGAAACACCATATATTTT,TRBV5-1,-,-,TRBJ1-3
CASSPFYYGYTF,TGTGCCAGCAGTCCCTTTTACTATGGCTACACCTTC,TRBV28,-,-,TRBJ1-2
CASSLRDSRYRRTDTQYF,TGTGCCAGCAGCTTAAGAGACAGCAGATACCGTCGCACAGATACGCAGTATTTT,TRBV7-9,-,few,TRBJ2-3
CASSRDTHTQYF,TGTGCCAGCAGCAGGGACACTCATACGCAGTATTTT,TRBV4-2,-,-,TRBJ2-3
CASSLAQGKNTEAFF,TGCGCCAGCAGCTTGGCCCAGGGTAAGAACACTGAAGCTTTCTTT,TRBV5-1,-,-,TRBJ1-1
CASSVKISGNCNTEAFF,TGTGCCAGCAGCGTAAAAATATCGGGTAATTGCAACACTGAAGCTTTCTTT,TRBV9,-,-,TRBJ1-1
CASSLTGNFNYGYTF,TGTGCCAGCAGTCTAACAGGAAACTTTAACTATGGCTACACCTTC,TRBV27,-,once,TRBJ1-2
CASRFELGGQETQYF,TGTGCCAGCCGCTTTGAACTGGGGGGCCAGGAGACCCAGTACTTC,TRBV12-3/TRBV12-4,-,-,TRBJ2-5
CASSTRATDTQYF,TGTGCCAGCAGTACGAGAGCCACAGATACGCAGTATTTT,TRBV6-5,-,once,TRBJ2-3
CSARDRNSGTYTQYF,TGCAGTGCTAGAGATCGTAATAGCGGGACATATACGCAGTATTTT,TRBV20-1,TRBD2,-,TRBJ2-3
CASSATVQRVYNEQFF,TGTGCCAGCAGCGCCACAGTCCAGCGGGTATACAATGAGCAGTTCTTC,TRBV7-8,-,-,TRBJ2-1
CASSFRGRESYGYTF,TGTGCCAGCAGTTTCCGGGGCAGGGAGAGTTATGGCTACACCTTC,TRBV27,-,-,TRBJ1-2
CASSLEQRSYEQYF,TGCGCCAGCAGCTTGGAACAGAGATCCTACGAGCAGTACTTC,TRBV5-1,-,-,TRBJ2-7
CSVEDISTRQFF,TGCAGCGTTGAAGATATCTCTACCCGGCAGTTCTTC,TRBV29-1,-,-,TRBJ2-1
CASSFGTEIGGYTF,TGTGCCAGCAGTTTTGGGACAGAAATAGGTGGCTACACCTTC,TRBV27,TRBD1,-,TRBJ1-2
CASSSSTGGTEAFF,TGTGCCAGCAGTTCCAGTACAGGGGGCACTGAAGCTTTCTTT,TRBV12-3/TRBV12-4,TRBD1,-,TRBJ1-1
CASSRPGPGDGYTF,TGTGCCAGCAGCCGACCGGGGCCAGGGGATGGCTACACCTTC,TRBV5-4,-,-,TRBJ1-2
CASNLGQVGNTEAFF,TGTGCCAGTAACCTGGGACAGGTCGGGAACACTGAAGCTTTCTTT,TRBV19,TRBD1,-,TRBJ1-1
CASSAGWGPYEQYF,TGCGCCAGCAGCGCCGGGTGGGGGCCCTACGAGCAGTACTTC,TRBV5-1,-,-,TRBJ2-7
CASSLWPGGAKSYEQYF,TGTGCCAGCAGTTTATGGCCTGGAGGGGCAAAATCCTACGAGCAGTACTTC,TRBV28,-,-,TRBJ2-7
CASSYRDNTEAFF,TGTGCCAGTAGCTACAGAGACAACACTGAAGCTTTCTTT,TRBV7-9,-,-,TRBJ1-1
CASSFTGFREQYF,TGTGCCAGCAGCTTTACAGGGTTCCGCGAGCAGTACTTC,TRBV7-6,-,-,TRBJ2-7
CSVQGAGGQNEQFF,TGCAGCGTGCAGGGGGCGGGAGGGCAGAATGAGCAGTTCTTC,TRBV29-1,-,-,TRBJ2-1
CASSIDGTGTYEQYF,TGTGCCAGTAGTATAGATGGGACAGGCACCTACGAGCAGTACTTC,TRBV19,TRBD1,-,TRBJ2-7
CASSPLRSRYEQYF,TGTGCCAGCAGCCCCCTCCGTTCCCGTTACGAGCAGTACTTC,TRBV7-8,-,-,TRBJ2-7
CASSLARLAGEGFF,TGTGCCAGCAGCTTAGCTCGATTAGCGGGAGAAGGGTTCTTC,TRBV7-2,TRBD2,-,TRBJ2-1
CASSTRDRGSYNEQFF,TGTGCCAGCAGTACTCGGGACAGGGGGTCCTACAATGAGCAGTTCTTC,TRBV6-6,TRBD1,once,TRBJ2-1
CASSSTTGVAEQYF,TGCGCCAGCAGCTCCACGACAGGGGTAGCCGAGCAGTACTTC,TRBV5-1,TRBD1,-,TRBJ2-7
CASSSPSGSSYNEQFF,TGTGCCAGCAGTTCACCCAGCGGGAGCTCCTACAATGAGCAGTTCTTC,TRBV28,TRBD2,-,TRBJ2-1
CASSNLAGGPKISVNTGELFF,TGTGCCAGCAGTAATCTAGCGGGAGGGCCTAAGATCAGCGTGAACACCGGGGAGCTGTTTTTT,TRBV12-3/TRBV12-4,TRBD2,-,TRBJ2-2
CASSSPGTSVSTDTQYF,TGTGCCAGCAGTTCCCCCGGGACTAGCGTATCCACAGATACGCAGTATTTT,TRBV6-5,TRBD2,-,TRBJ2-3
CSGDTDYEQYF,TGCAGTGGGGATACGGACTACGAGCAGTACTTC,TRBV20-1,-,-,TRBJ2-7
CASSPTKRGLYEQYF,TGTGCCAGCAGCCCGACGAAACGGGGGCTCTACGAGCAGTACTTC,TRBV5-6,-,-,TRBJ2-7
CASSKSGTAGYNEQFF,TGTGCCAGCAGCAAATCCGGGACTGCGGGGTACAATGAGCAGTTCTTC,TRBV13,-,-,TRBJ2-1
CASSSRGREQYF,TGTGCCAGTAGTAGCCGGGGTCGCGAGCAGTACTTC,TRBV19,-,-,TRBJ2-7
CSAPSGGETQYF,TGCAGTGCCCCCTCAGGGGGCGAGACCCAGTACTTC,TRBV20-1,TRBD1,-,TRBJ2-5
CASSTGTGTNQPQHF,TGTGCCAGCAGCACGGGGACAGGCACAAATCAGCCCCAGCATTTT,TRBV5-4,TRBD1,-,TRBJ1-5
CAISLREGRYEQYF,TGTGCCATCAGTTTGCGGGAGGGCCGATACGAGCAGTACTTC,TRBV10-3,TRBD2,once,TRBJ2-7
CAISESSGGEAYEQYF,TGTGCCATCAGTGAGTCTAGCGGGGGGGAAGCCTACGAGCAGTACTTC,TRBV10-3,TRBD2,-,TRBJ2-7
CASSPPGLAGPEQFF,TGTGCCAGCTCACCACCGGGACTAGCGGGACCTGAGCAGTTCTTC,TRBV18,TRBD2,-,TRBJ2-1
CASSKDRGAEAFF,TGTGCCAGCAGCAAAGACAGGGGCGCTGAAGCTTTCTTT,TRBV3-1,TRBD1,-,TRBJ1-1
CASSDAGSSYNEQFF,TGTGCCAGCAGTGATGCTGGGAGCTCCTACAATGAGCAGTTCTTC,TRBV6-4,-,few,TRBJ2-1
CASSMKRGFGYTF,TGTGCCAGCAGCATGAAGCGAGGGTTCGGCTACACCTTC,TRBV2,-,once,TRBJ1-2
CASSTSVSNTGELFF,TGTGCCAGCAGCACTAGCGTCTCGAACACCGGGGAGCTGTTTTTT,TRBV11-2,TRBD2,-,TRBJ2-2
CASKGRGNYNEQFF,TGTGCCAGCAAAGGGCGGGGGAACTACAATGAGCAGTTCTTC,TRBV25-1,TRBD2,-,TRBJ2-1
CASSPLGTSGTYEQYF,TGTGCCAGCAGTCCACTAGGGACTAGCGGGACCTACGAGCAGTACTTC,TRBV28,TRBD2,-,TRBJ2-7
CASGEGTSAQLFTDTQYF,TGTGCTAGTGGTGAGGGGACTAGCGCACAACTCTTCACAGATACGCAGTATTTT,TRBV12-5,TRBD2,once,TRBJ2-3
CASSLRFSHGDTQYF,TGTGCCAGCAGCTTAAGGTTCAGTCATGGGGATACGCAGTATTTT,TRBV7-3,-,-,TRBJ2-3
CASSLTGEPSETQYF,TGCGCCAGCAGCTTGACGGGAGAGCCTTCGGAGACCCAGTACTTC,TRBV5-1,-,-,TRBJ2-5
CASSSTPPRVEQYF,TGTGCCAGCAGCTCGACTCCGCCGAGAGTCGAGCAGTACTTC,TRBV11-1,-,-,TRBJ2-7
CASSQGSEYGYTF,TGTGCCAGCTCCCAGGGTAGCGAATATGGCTACACCTTC,TRBV18,-,-,TRBJ1-2